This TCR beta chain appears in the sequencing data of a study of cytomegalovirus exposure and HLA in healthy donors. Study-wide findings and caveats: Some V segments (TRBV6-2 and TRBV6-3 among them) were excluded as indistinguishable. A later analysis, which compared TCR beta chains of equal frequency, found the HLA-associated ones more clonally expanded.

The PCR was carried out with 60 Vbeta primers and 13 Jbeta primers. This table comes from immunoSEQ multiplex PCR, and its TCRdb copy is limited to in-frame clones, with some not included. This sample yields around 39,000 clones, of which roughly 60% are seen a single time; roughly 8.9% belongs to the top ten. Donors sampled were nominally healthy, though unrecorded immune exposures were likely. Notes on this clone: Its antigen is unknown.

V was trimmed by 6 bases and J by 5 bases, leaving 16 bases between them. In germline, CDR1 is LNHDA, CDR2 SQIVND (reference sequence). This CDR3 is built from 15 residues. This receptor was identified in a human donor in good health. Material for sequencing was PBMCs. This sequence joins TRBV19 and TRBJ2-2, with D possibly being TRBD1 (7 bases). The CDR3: CASSRGTVRTGELFF. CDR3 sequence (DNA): TGTGCCAGTAGCCGCGGGACAGTCAGAACCGGGGAGCTGTTTTTT.